The source of this TCR beta chain is a study of T cell clonality in common variable immunodeficiency. The germline CDR1 and CDR2 sequences are SGDLS and YYNGEE. V shed 0 bases, J shed 7 bases, and the junction held 8 bases outside the gene matches. The CDR3 consists of 15 residues. This clone was seen many times. Its target is not known. The read falls 3 residues short of the CDR3 end, and the missing part is taken from the germline J gene. Measured with immunoSEQ multiplex PCR; TCRdb has only the in-frame clones, and not every one. The sample yields 15,000 to 20,000 clones, without any singletons. Reduced serum IgG, IgA and/or IgM plus specific antibody deficiency defined CVID. Study-level results: Authors noted CVID clonality's cause needs subpopulation repertoire sequencing. Common variable immunodeficiency TCR beta sequences reportedly had fewer deletions and N-nucleotide insertions.

The sequence derives from a human donor with common variable immunodeficiency. The rearrangement uses TRBV9 and TRBJ1-2; 8 nucleotides line up with TRBD1. The sample was peripheral blood mononuclear cells. The CDR3 DNA, read in part, is TGTGCCAGCAGCGTAGGGTCAGGGGGCGCAACTGGC. As protein: CASSVGSGGATG. The CDR3 in full is CASSVGSGGATGYTF.